A single sample is the source of the 16 T cell receptor beta chains below, sequenced in a study of blood T cell repertoires in COVID-19. Method: immunoSEQ multiplex PCR; TCRdb's copy keeps in-frame clones and lacks some. The repertoire holds over 150,000 clones, with 82% as singletons. Sequenced: peripheral blood. Receptor source: a human donor with acute or convalescent COVID-19. The donor label of this sample is uncertain.

The J gene is TRBJ1-1, the V gene TRBV29-1; a weak D match, TRBD1 (5 bases). Germline-derived CDR1 and CDR2 are SQVTM and ANQGSEA. The V end lost 7 bases, the J end lost 5 bases, and 17 bases lay between the germline ends. There are 13 residues in the CDR3. The CDR3: CSGDSLGGTEAFF. The CDR3 region has the DNA TGCAGCGGGGACTCCCTTGGGGGGACTGAAGCTTTCTTT.

J is TRBJ2-7 and V is TRBV11-2, with D perhaps matching TRBD2 (6 bases). V was clipped by 4 bases and J by 7 bases, with 14 bases between them. CDR3 length equals 13 residues. Germline-derived CDR1 and CDR2 are SGHAT and FQNNGV. The CDR3 DNA reads as TGTGCCAGCAGCTCCCTAGGGGCGGGGGAGCAGTACTTC. The encoded protein is CASSSLGAGEQYF.

This clone has ten or more counts. The chain recombines TRBV7-2 with TRBJ1-4; a weak D match, TRBD1 (6 bases). V was shortened by 2 bases and J by 5 bases, with 9 bases between the two germline ends. Germline V gene sequence: CDR1 SGHTA, CDR2 FQGNSA. This CDR3 comprises 14 residues. CDR3 nucleotide sequence: TGTGCCAGCAGCTTATCAGGGACAAATGAAAAACTGTTTTTT. Protein sequence: CASSLSGTNEKLFF.

CDR3 in DNA: TGTGCCAGCAGCCCCCGTTGGCGGCAGGGCGGTGAGCAGTTCTTC. Translation gives CASSPRWRQGGEQFF. The chain has TRBV7-9 and TRBJ2-1; the D gene is possibly TRBD1 (5 bases). The CDR3 consists of 15 residues. The V end lost 5 bases, the J end lost 9 bases, and 20 bases lay between the germline ends. Germline CDR1 and CDR2: SEHNR and FQNEAQ (reference sequence).

V is TRBV7-9 and J is TRBJ2-7; 7 bases line up with TRBD2. V lost 5 bases to trimming and J lost 0 bases; unmatched junction nucleotides: 13. This CDR3 region has 17 residues. In germline, CDR1 is SEHNR, CDR2 FQNEAQ (reference sequence). In DNA, the CDR3 is TGTGCCAGCAGCAAGGAGGCGGGAGCGCCAAACTCCTACGAGCAGTACTTC. Its protein is CASSKEAGAPNSYEQYF.

In DNA, the CDR3 is TGTGCCAGCAGCTCCCTTTCGGGGGAAGGAAATACGCAGTATTTT. As protein: CASSSLSGEGNTQYF. This rearrangement joins TRBV9 to TRBJ2-3, with D maybe TRBD2 (6 bases). The CDR3 loop spans 15 amino acids. Looked up from germline, CDR1 is SGDLS and CDR2 is YYNGEE. The V gene lost 4 bases and the J gene lost 7 bases, with 19 bases spanning the gap.

The V gene is TRBV6-5, the J gene TRBJ2-3, with a tentative D call TRBD2 (5 bases). Germline V gene lookup returns CDR1 MNHEY and CDR2 SVGAGI. The CDR3 has 11 residues. V was pared by 6 bases and J by 8 bases, with 9 bases between. CDR3 protein: CASSQSGTQYF. The CDR3 DNA reads as TGTGCCAGCAGCCAGAGCGGTACGCAGTATTTT.

V usage is TRBV10-3 and J usage is TRBJ2-1; 8 positions agree with TRBD2. This CDR3 is 14 amino acids long. Unmatched junction bases numbered 14, after V lost 10 bases and J lost 9 bases. CDR1 is ENHRY, CDR2 SYGVKD, per germline. The CDR3 nucleotides read TGTGCCAGCCGCGTCACGGGAGGGCCAGGTGAGCAGTTCTTC. The encoded protein is CASRVTGGPGEQFF.

The rearrangement joins TRBV27 to TRBJ2-2; D call uncertain. The germline gives CDR1 MNHEY, CDR2 SMNVEV (reference sequence). The germline V and J ends were trimmed by 8 bases and 5 bases, with 24 bases remaining between them. The CDR3 sequence is 17 residues long. CDR3 sequence reads: CASLQIRSQLSTGELFF. The CDR3, as DNA: TGTGCCAGCCTTCAAATAAGATCCCAGTTAAGTACCGGGGAGCTGTTTTTT.

This chain joins TRBV27 and TRBJ2-6; TRBD2 is a possible D gene (6 bases). This CDR3 comprises 15 residues. The V end lost 10 bases, the J end lost 2 bases, and 15 bases lay between the germline ends. Germline V gene data show CDR1 as MNHEY and CDR2 as SMNVEV (reference sequence). Here the CDR3 reads CATRGGRAGANVLTF. The CDR3 coding sequence is TGTGCCACTAGGGGAGGCAGGGCTGGGGCCAACGTCCTGACTTTC. The variable domain in full, completed from reference TRBV27 and TRBJ2-6, reads EAQVTQNPRYLITVTGKKLTVTCSQNMNHEYMSWYRQDPGLGLRQIYYSMNVEVTDKGDVPEGYKVSRKEKRNFPLILESPSPNQTSLYFCATRGGRAGANVLTFGAGSRLTVL.

This chain joins TRBV2 and TRBJ2-2; the D gene is possibly TRBD1 (5 bases). V gave up 6 bases and J gave up 4 bases, with 12 bases separating them. CDR3 length equals 14 residues. Germline V lookup: CDR1 SNHLY, CDR2 FYNNEI. CDR3 nucleotides: TGTGCCAGCAGGCCACTTAGGGGCACCGGGGAGCTGTTTTTT. It translates to CASRPLRGTGELFF.

The chain links TRBV30 to TRBJ2-5, with D unresolved. Trimming pared 0 bases from V and 7 bases from J, leaving 12 bases between. CDR3 length: 13 residues. From germline, CDR1 is GTSNPN and CDR2 SVGIG (reference sequence). DNA for the CDR3: TGTGCCTGGAGTGTAAGTCCAGAACGGACCCAGTACTTC. Translation gives CAWSVSPERTQYF.

V and J are TRBV27 and TRBJ1-5; D gene uncertain. V lost 7 bases, J lost 7 bases, and 11 bases lay in between. CDR3 length: 12 residues. Per the germline V gene, CDR1 is MNHEY and CDR2 is SMNVEV (reference sequence). CDR3 loop: CASNGREQPQHF. CDR3 nucleotides: TGTGCCAGCAACGGGAGGGAGCAGCCCCAGCATTTT.

The chain carries TRBV2 and TRBJ2-2; D might be TRBD1 (5 bases). Between the trimmed V and J ends, which lost 7 bases and 1 base, there was a span of 10 bases. Germline V gives CDR1 SNHLY, CDR2 FYNNEI. The CDR3 spans 14 residues. CDR3 loop: CASTPQGNTGELFF. The CDR3 region has the DNA TGTGCCAGCACACCCCAGGGGAACACCGGGGAGCTGTTTTTT.

The chain is built from TRBV11-2 and TRBJ2-7; tentatively, D is TRBD1 (6 bases). CDR1 is SGHAT, CDR2 FQNNGV, per germline. This CDR3 comprises 14 residues. Trimming removed 1 base from V and 3 bases from J, with 10 bases in between. The CDR3 reads CASSLAQGNYEQYF. The CDR3 region has the DNA TGTGCCAGCAGCTTAGCTCAGGGGAACTACGAGCAGTACTTC.

The chain uses TRBV5-4 and TRBJ2-3; a possible D gene is TRBD1 (5 bases). V dropped 4 bases and J dropped 2 bases, with 14 bases sitting between them. This CDR3 spans 15 amino acids. Per germline, CDR1 SGHNT and CDR2 YYREEE (reference sequence). The DNA for the CDR3 is TGTGCCAGCAGCAAGAACAGGCAAGACACAGATACGCAGTATTTT. Its protein product is CASSKNRQDTDTQYF.